Below, 28 T cell receptor beta chains from the same sample are listed, as sequenced in a study of blood T cell repertoires in COVID-19. Method: immunoSEQ multiplex PCR; TCRdb's copy keeps in-frame clones and lacks some. The sample shows some 240,000 clones, less than 85% of them seen only once. The sequencing sample was made of peripheral blood. Receptors originate from a woman aged 65 to 85 with acute or convalescent COVID-19.

This clone was detected once. The chain has TRBV3-1 (or the pseudogene TRBV3-2) and TRBJ1-4; 9 bases are a match to TRBD1. After removal of 3 bases from V and 8 bases from J, the junction contained 10 bases not matched to a gene. Per the germline V gene, CDR1 is LGHDT and CDR2 is YNNKEL (reference sequence). This CDR3 has 16 amino acids. For the CDR3, the DNA is TGTGCCAGCAGCCAGCGTACAGGGGGCGGAAACGAAAAACTGTTTTTT. Encoded protein: CASSQRTGGGNEKLFF.

The chain uses TRBV15 and TRBJ2-1, with D unclear. Germline V gives CDR1 LNHNV, CDR2 YYDKDF (reference sequence). The CDR3 spans 14 residues. The V end lost 9 bases, the J end lost 5 bases, and 17 bases lay between the germline ends. CDR3 protein: CATGPSSLDNEQFF. The CDR3 DNA sequence: TGTGCCACGGGCCCGTCCTCTCTCGACAATGAGCAGTTCTTC.

This clone was counted a single time. The chain has TRBV6-2 or TRBV6-3 and TRBJ1-1; TRBD1 aligns across 7 bases. This CDR3 is built from 11 residues. Germline trimming cut 5 bases from V and 7 bases from J; bases unmatched to any gene: 1. CDR1 is MNHEY and CDR2 is SVGEGT in the germline V gene. This chain's CDR3 is CASSRDSEAFF. The CDR3 region has the DNA TGTGCCAGCAGTAGGGACAGTGAAGCTTTCTTT.

The chain couples TRBV2 to TRBJ1-2; D call uncertain. V lost 4 bases and J lost 4, with 16 bases in between. Germline CDR1 SNHLY, CDR2 FYNNEI. CDR3 length: 15 amino acids. The CDR3, as DNA: TGTGCCAGCAGTGTGAGCGGGGTAGGGTCCTATGGCTACACCTTC. Its protein is CASSVSGVGSYGYTF.

The J gene is TRBJ1-2, the V gene TRBV27, with 8 nucleotides matching TRBD1. Germline lookup yields CDR1 MNHEY and CDR2 SMNVEV (reference sequence). V lost 1 base and J lost 8; bases outside the gene matches: 12. The CDR3 consists of 16 residues. The CDR3 spells CASSLLGQATTGGYTF. In DNA, the CDR3 is TGTGCCAGCAGTTTATTGGGACAGGCGACAACCGGGGGCTACACCTTC.

The genes are TRBV27 and TRBJ2-5; D unresolved. This CDR3 has 13 amino acids. Trimming removed 3 bases at V and 5 bases at J, with 10 bases between. Germline V gives CDR1 MNHEY, CDR2 SMNVEV (reference sequence). CDR3 nucleotides: TGTGCCAGCAGTTTGGGTTTCGGGGAGACCCAGTACTTC. It translates to CASSLGFGETQYF.

The chain recombines TRBV5-4 with TRBJ2-1; tentatively, D is TRBD1 (5 bases). The V and J ends lost 0 bases and 5 bases respectively, with 6 bases between them. This CDR3 comprises 13 residues. Per the germline V gene, CDR1 is SGHNT and CDR2 is YYREEE (reference sequence). The CDR3 sequence is CASSLEGDNEQFF. For the CDR3, the DNA is TGTGCCAGCAGCTTGGAAGGGGACAATGAGCAGTTCTTC. The whole variable domain, remainder taken from reference TRBV5-4 and TRBJ2-1, is ETGVTQSPTHLIKTRGQQVTLRCSSQSGHNTVSWYQQALGQGPQFIFQYYREEENGRGNFPPRFSGLQFPNYSSELNVNALELDDSALYLCASSLEGDNEQFFGPGTRLTVL.

The table lists this clone with a count of one. This chain connects TRBV19 to TRBJ2-5; 15 bases line up with TRBD2. The CDR3 is 16 amino acids. The germline V gene encodes CDR1 LNHDA and CDR2 SQIVND (reference sequence). Unmatched junction bases numbered 2, after V lost 6 bases and J lost 0 bases. The CDR3 protein is CASSRTSGGDQETQYF. The CDR3 DNA is TGTGCCAGTAGCAGGACTAGCGGGGGGGACCAAGAGACCCAGTACTTC.

The CDR3 loop reads CASSRGVEGEQYF. The DNA for the CDR3 is TGTGCCAGCAGCCGCGGGGTTGAGGGCGAGCAGTACTTC. The rearrangement uses TRBV5-5 and TRBJ2-7, with a weak D call TRBD2 (6 bases). The length of the CDR3 is 13 residues. The germline V and J ends were trimmed by 4 bases and 6 bases, with 14 bases remaining between them. CDR1 is SGHKS and CDR2 is YYEKEE in the germline V gene (reference sequence).

The chain couples TRBV10-3 to TRBJ1-2, with D possibly TRBD1 on 5 matching bases. Deletions cut 6 bases from V and 4 bases from J, with 12 bases between. Germline lookup yields CDR1 ENHRY and CDR2 SYGVKD. The CDR3 covers 13 residues. CDR3: CAIRMTVSYGYTF. Here the CDR3 DNA reads TGTGCCATCAGGATGACAGTAAGCTATGGCTACACCTTC.

There are a few counts of this clone. The chain carries TRBV6-5 and TRBJ1-6; D is perhaps TRBD1 (6 bases). Germline CDR1 reads MNHEY; CDR2 reads SVGAGI. V lost 8 bases and J lost 8, with 13 bases in between. The CDR3 runs to 13 residues. CDR3 amino acids: CASGGGRDSPLHF. CDR3 bases: TGTGCCAGCGGGGGGGGGCGAGATTCACCCCTCCACTTT.

The chain uses TRBV7-9 and TRBJ2-7; TRBD1 is a possible D gene (6 bases). Trimming removed 5 bases from V and 4 bases from J, with 9 bases in between. The CDR3 contains 12 residues. Germline V gene data show CDR1 as SEHNR and CDR2 as FQNEAQ (reference sequence). The CDR3 DNA sequence: TGTGCCAGCAGCCCCAGGGGTTACGAGCAGTACTTC. It yields the protein CASSPRGYEQYF.

The chain uses TRBV25-1 and TRBJ2-5, with TRBD1 matching 8 bases. This CDR3 region has 17 residues. V was clipped by 6 bases and J by 4 bases; unmatched bases: 16. The germline CDR1 and CDR2 sequences are MGHDK and SYGVNS. The CDR3 is CASSLQGAQGLRETQYF. CDR3 nucleotides: TGTGCCAGCAGCCTCCAGGGGGCGCAAGGTCTACGAGAGACCCAGTACTTC.

The gene calls are TRBV5-1 and TRBJ2-2, with unresolved D. CDR3 length equals 14 residues. V lost 0 bases and J lost 1, with 4 bases in between. Per the germline V gene, CDR1 is SGHRS and CDR2 is YFSETQ. As DNA, the CDR3 is TGCGCCAGCAGCTTGGTCTGGAACACCGGGGAGCTGTTTTTT. Translating it yields CASSLVWNTGELFF.

V is TRBV19 and J is TRBJ2-5; 8 bases agree with TRBD1. J gave up 7 bases and V 5 bases, and 18 bases lay outside the gene matches. The CDR3 spans 17 residues. CDR1 is LNHDA and CDR2 is SQIVND in the germline V gene (reference sequence). For the CDR3, the DNA is TGTGCCAGTAGTCTCCGAGGGACAGGTCTAACTTCTCGGACCCAGTACTTC. It specifies CASSLRGTGLTSRTQYF.

The chain carries TRBV6-4 and TRBJ2-3; TRBD1 agrees at 10 bases. CDR1 is MRHNA, CDR2 SNTAGT, per germline. V was clipped by 6 bases and J by 3 bases; unmatched bases: 9. CDR3 length: 16 residues. In nucleotides, the CDR3 is TGTGCCAGCAGCCAGGGACAGGGGTTTAATACAGATACGCAGTATTTT. Protein product: CASSQGQGFNTDTQYF.

In this sample, this clone turned up a few times. J is TRBJ1-2 and V is TRBV2; maybe TRBD1 (6 bases). From germline, CDR1 is SNHLY and CDR2 FYNNEI. CDR3 length equals 14 residues. V was cut by 6 bases and J by 3 bases, with 14 bases left in between. CDR3 residues: CASRREQGHYGYTF. Here the CDR3 DNA reads TGTGCCAGCAGGAGGGAACAGGGACACTATGGCTACACCTTC.

The chain recombines TRBV2 with TRBJ1-2; perhaps TRBD1 as D (5 bases). The CDR3 runs to 14 residues. V lost 0 bases and J lost 6, with 11 bases in between. Germline lookup yields CDR1 SNHLY and CDR2 FYNNEI. The CDR3 loop reads CASSEASGLNGYTF. DNA of the CDR3: TGTGCCAGCAGTGAAGCGTCGGGACTTAATGGCTACACCTTC. Combining the CDR3 with reference TRBV2 and TRBJ1-2 gives the whole variable domain EPEVTQTPSHQVTQMGQEVILRCVPISNHLYFYWYRQILGQKVEFLVSFYNNEISEKSEIFDDQFSVERPDGSNFTLKIRSTKLEDSAMYFCASSEASGLNGYTFGSGTRLTVV.

The rearrangement joins TRBV9 to TRBJ1-6, with 7 positions matching TRBD1. The germline gives CDR1 SGDLS, CDR2 YYNGEE. J lost 10 bases, V lost 0 bases, and 7 bases had no gene match. This CDR3 is built from 15 residues. The CDR3 sequence: CASSVDLGGYSPLHF. The DNA for the CDR3 is TGTGCCAGCAGCGTAGATTTAGGGGGCTACTCACCCCTCCACTTT.

The chain recombines TRBV6-5 with TRBJ2-2; TRBD2 is a possible D gene (7 bases). The germline V and J ends were trimmed by 4 bases and 4 bases, with 13 bases remaining between them. The V gene's germline CDR1 is MNHEY and CDR2 SVGAGI. CDR3 size: 15 residues. CDR3 region: CASSSRGAGTGELFF. For the CDR3, the DNA is TGTGCCAGCAGTTCACGGGGGGCAGGCACCGGGGAGCTGTTTTTT.

The rearrangement joins TRBV7-3 to TRBJ2-1; D is perhaps TRBD2 (6 bases). The length of the CDR3 is 14 residues. Germline CDR1 SGHTA, CDR2 FQGTGA. V gave up 5 bases and J gave up 7 bases, with 15 bases separating them. Written as DNA, the CDR3 is TGTGCCAGCAGCCCCGTGAACCGGGAGAATGAGCAGTTCTTC. It yields the protein CASSPVNRENEQFF. The whole variable domain, remainder taken from reference TRBV7-3 and TRBJ2-1, is GAGVSQTPSNKVTEKGKYVELRCDPISGHTALYWYRQSLGQGPEFLIYFQGTGAADDSGLPNDRFFAVRPEGSVSTLKIQRTERGDSAVYLCASSPVNRENEQFFGPGTRLTVL.

The chain carries TRBV24-1 and TRBJ2-3, with D perhaps TRBD2 (6 bases). V was shortened by 5 bases and J by 9 bases, with 14 bases between the two germline ends. Germline V gives CDR1 KGHDR, CDR2 SFDVKD. CDR3 length: 13 residues. CDR3 loop: CATSGWEVSTQYF. The CDR3 nucleotides are TGTGCCACCAGTGGCTGGGAGGTCTCGACGCAGTATTTT.

J is TRBJ1-4 and V is TRBV19; D is unresolved. Germline CDR1 and CDR2: LNHDA and SQIVND (reference sequence). The germline V and J ends were trimmed by 6 bases and 4 bases, with 12 bases remaining between them. This CDR3 has 14 residues. The CDR3 is CASSAGRLNEKLFF. The CDR3 DNA is TGTGCCAGTAGCGCCGGCAGACTTAATGAAAAACTGTTTTTT.

The rearrangement joins TRBV9 to TRBJ2-1; 10 positions agree with TRBD2. CDR1 and CDR2 from the germline V gene are SGDLS and YYNGEE. The ends lost 5 bases at V and 2 bases at J; junction bases unmatched: 4. This CDR3 region has 15 residues. The CDR3 reads CASSGSGGAYNEQFF. The CDR3 coding sequence is TGTGCCAGCAGTGGGAGCGGGGGGGCCTACAATGAGCAGTTCTTC.

The rearrangement uses TRBV6-1 and TRBJ2-5; TRBD1 aligns across 7 bases. With V trimmed by 3 bases and J by 2 bases, 3 bases remained unmatched. The germline V gene has CDR1 MNHNS and CDR2 SASEGT. This CDR3 has 14 residues. The CDR3 region has the DNA TGTGCCAGCAGTGACGGCAGGGGGCAAGAGACCCAGTACTTC. This codes for CASSDGRGQETQYF.

This clone showed up just a few times. This chain joins TRBV4-2 and TRBJ2-3, with 8 bases matching TRBD1. J was trimmed by 0 bases and V by 7 bases; bases with no gene match: 6. The CDR3 extends over 15 amino acids. Germline lookup yields CDR1 LGHNA and CDR2 YNFKEQ. The CDR3: CASTQGAGSTDTQYF. The DNA for the CDR3 is TGTGCCAGCACCCAGGGGGCGGGCAGCACAGATACGCAGTATTTT.

The CDR3 reads CSTSGEETQYF. DNA for the CDR3: TGCAGCACTAGCGGGGAAGAGACCCAGTACTTC. The rearrangement links TRBV20-1 to TRBJ2-5; TRBD2 aligns across 10 bases. The V gene's germline CDR1 is DFQATT and CDR2 SNEGSKA (reference sequence). CDR3 size: 11 residues.

J is TRBJ1-4 and V is TRBV7-2, with 7 positions matching TRBD1. The CDR3 contains 15 residues. Germline assignment: CDR1 SGHTA and CDR2 FQGNSA. V lost 2 bases and J lost 1; bases outside the gene matches: 1. The CDR3 here is CASSLQGGTNEKLFF. In nucleotides, the CDR3 is TGTGCCAGCAGCTTACAGGGGGGAACTAATGAAAAACTGTTTTTT. Full variable domain (remainder filled in from reference TRBV7-2 and TRBJ1-4): GAGVSQSPSNKVTEKGKDVELRCDPISGHTALYWYRQSLGQGLEFLIYFQGNSAPDKSGLPSDRFSAERTGGSVSTLTIQRTQQEDSAVYLCASSLQGGTNEKLFFGSGTQLSVL.